The 24 T cell receptor beta chains below all came from one sample that was sequenced in a study of shared clonotypes between healthy human individuals (dated by TCRdb to 2020 to 2021). The library relied on the immunoSEQ multiplex PCR assay. The table comes from immuneACCESS by way of TCRdb, which keeps in-frame sequences with V and J called. Part of the clones is missing from these tables; in studies checked, under half for an unresolved V gene and the rest for unknown reasons. Recorded for this sample are about 2.3 million clones; approximately 95% of them occurred a single time. The top ten clones comprise 0.35% to 0.5% of the sample. The sequencing sample was made of naive CD4+ T cells from PBMCs. Reading the label with the study, this specimen's cell subset or site is: CD45RA+ positively selected. The source is a man aged 18 to 30 in good health. Some clones in this sample may be carry-over from other donors' samples.

This clone has just one count. The rearrangement joins TRBV2 to TRBJ2-3; the match to TRBD1 covers 7 bases. Trimming cost V 7 bases and J 5 bases; bases outside gene matches: 15. CDR1 is SNHLY and CDR2 is FYNNEI in the germline V gene. The CDR3 length is 16 residues. The CDR3 sequence is CASTEGAARRQDTQYF. The CDR3 DNA sequence: TGTGCCAGCACCGAGGGGGCGGCCAGGAGGCAAGATACGCAGTATTTT.

V is TRBV7-2 and J is TRBJ2-1; TRBD1 aligns across 9 bases. The V segment lost 3 bases and the J segment 3 bases; nucleotides outside the gene matches: 6. Per germline, CDR1 SGHTA and CDR2 FQGNSA. The CDR3 length is 16 residues. CDR3 bases: TGTGCCAGCAGCTTGGTTGACAGGGGGTTCTACAATGAGCAGTTCTTC. Translated, it gives CASSLVDRGFYNEQFF.

CDR3 amino acids: CASTPSGGPDYNEQFF. DNA for the CDR3: TGTGCCAGCACCCCTTCCGGGGGGCCGGACTACAATGAGCAGTTCTTC. The rearrangement links TRBV28 to TRBJ2-1; D might be TRBD2 (7 bases). The CDR3 runs to 16 residues. Looked up from germline, CDR1 is MDHEN and CDR2 is SYDVKM. V was trimmed by 7 bases and J by 3 bases, leaving 19 bases between them. Using reference TRBV28 and TRBJ2-1 for the parts outside the CDR3, the full variable domain is DVKVTQSSRYLVKRTGEKVFLECVQDMDHENMFWYRQDPGLGLRLIYFSYDVKMKEKGDIPEGYSVSREKKERFSLILESASTNQTSMYLCASTPSGGPDYNEQFFGPGTRLTVL.

This rearrangement joins TRBV5-4 to TRBJ1-3, with D unclear. This CDR3 comprises 15 residues. Germline V gives CDR1 SGHNT, CDR2 YYREEE (reference sequence). Trimming shortened V by 0 bases and J by 2 bases, and 9 bases separated the two germline ends. The CDR3 here is CASSLDTATGNTIYF. CDR3 DNA sequence: TGTGCCAGCAGCTTGGATACAGCAACTGGAAACACCATATATTTT.

The chain has TRBV7-6 and TRBJ2-6, with D perhaps matching TRBD2 (5 bases). CDR3 size: 15 residues. Trimming stripped 3 bases from V and 2 bases from J, with 8 bases between. CDR1 and CDR2 (germline): SGHVS, FNYEAQ. The CDR3 DNA is TGTGCCAGCAGCTTGGGCGGGCCTGGGGCCAACGTCCTGACTTTC. Translating gives CASSLGGPGANVLTF.

The chain joins TRBV9 to TRBJ2-1; 10 bases line up with TRBD2. The CDR3 has 18 residues. V gave up 0 bases and J gave up 2 bases; unmatched junction bases: 8. Per the germline V gene, CDR1 is SGDLS and CDR2 is YYNGEE. The CDR3 protein is CASSVVGLAGATYNEQFF. CDR3 sequence (DNA): TGTGCCAGCAGCGTAGTCGGCCTAGCGGGAGCGACCTACAATGAGCAGTTCTTC.

In nucleotides, the CDR3 is TGTGCCAGCGGGAGCAGGGTCGGCGGGAACACTGAAGCTTTCTTT. Residues: CASGSRVGGNTEAFF. The chain uses TRBV6-1 and TRBJ1-1; weak D call: TRBD1 (5 bases). Trimming shortened V by 8 bases and J by 1 base, and 17 bases separated the two germline ends. The CDR3 spans 15 residues. CDR1 is MNHNS and CDR2 is SASEGT in the germline V gene.

The CDR3 DNA sequence: TGTGCCAGCAGTGAACCACTAGCGGGAACGTACGAGCAGTACTTC. Amino acid sequence: CASSEPLAGTYEQYF. The chain combines TRBV2 with TRBJ2-7; TRBD2 matches 10 bases. Germline CDR1 is SNHLY and CDR2 is FYNNEI. V shed 2 bases, J shed 4 bases, and the junction held 5 bases outside the gene matches. The CDR3 covers 15 residues.

In this sample, this clone turned up a few times. Its ends do not fully match the called genes, so a read error is possible. The V and J genes are TRBV6-4 and TRBJ1-1, with D possibly being TRBD1 (5 bases). Per the germline V gene, CDR1 is MRHNA and CDR2 is SNTAGT. The CDR3 runs to 11 residues. The CDR3 DNA is TGCATCCCTGAGGCGGGGGCTGAAGCTTTCTTT. It translates to CIPEAGAEAFF.

The rearrangement uses TRBV19 and TRBJ1-5; TRBD1 matches at 8 bases. CDR1 and CDR2 from the germline V gene are LNHDA and SQIVND (reference sequence). J was trimmed by 5 bases and V by 8 bases; bases with no gene match: 5. There are 13 residues in the CDR3. The CDR3 reads CASRDRRDQPQHF. CDR3 in DNA: TGTGCCAGTCGGGACAGGAGAGATCAGCCCCAGCATTTT.

The chain couples TRBV7-9 to TRBJ2-7, with unresolved D. Trimming stripped 6 bases from V and 5 bases from J, with 20 bases between. The CDR3 consists of 15 residues. CDR1 and CDR2 (germline): SEHNR, FQNEAQ (reference sequence). The DNA for the CDR3 is TGTGCCAGCAGTTATGCTTTGGGTCCTATAGACGAGCAGTACTTC. Translation: CASSYALGPIDEQYF.

This chain links TRBV28 with TRBJ1-2, with D maybe TRBD1 (5 bases). Germline-derived CDR1 and CDR2 are MDHEN and SYDVKM. The CDR3 covers 14 residues. The V and J ends lost 4 bases and 1 base respectively, with 10 bases between them. CDR3 region: CASSSPGGNYGYTF. CDR3 sequence (DNA): TGTGCCAGCAGTTCACCCGGGGGTAACTATGGCTACACCTTC.

The CDR3 bases are TGTGCCTGGAGTACCCACACCCAAGAGACCCAGTACTTC. Protein product: CAWSTHTQETQYF. The J gene is TRBJ2-5, the V gene TRBV30; no clear D. Germline V gene data show CDR1 as GTSNPN and CDR2 as SVGIG (reference sequence). V was pared by 2 bases and J by 1 base, with 8 bases between. CDR3 length: 13 amino acids.

This clone was detected once. Germline and junction disagree at one end, which may indicate a read error. The V and J genes are TRBV2 and TRBJ2-3, with no clear D. CDR3 length: 14 residues. Germline CDR1 reads SNHLY; CDR2 reads FYNNEI. The CDR3 region is CASIETGSPDTQYF. The CDR3 nucleotides are TGTGCCAGCATTGAAACCGGCAGTCCAGATACGCAGTATTTT.

The V gene is TRBV12-5, the J gene TRBJ2-7; 8 positions agree with TRBD2. The V gene's germline CDR1 is LGHNT and CDR2 FRNRAP. V lost 1 base to trimming and J lost 7 bases; unmatched junction nucleotides: 12. The CDR3 has 16 residues. CDR3 DNA: TGTGCTAGTGGTTTGGGAGTAGCGGGGACCTGGGGAGAGCAGTACTTC. Its protein product is CASGLGVAGTWGEQYF.

The genes are TRBV7-3 and TRBJ2-2; no clear D. CDR3 size: 14 residues. Trimming cost V 4 bases and J 1 base, with 7 bases left between them. From germline, CDR1 is SGHTA and CDR2 FQGTGA. The CDR3 loop reads CASSYQRNTGELFF. DNA for the CDR3: TGTGCCAGCAGCTACCAGCGGAACACCGGGGAGCTGTTTTTT.

This clone was observed a single time. The V gene is TRBV6-5, the J gene TRBJ2-7; D is perhaps TRBD2 (6 bases). CDR1 MNHEY and CDR2 SVGAGI come from the germline V gene. This CDR3 spans 15 amino acids. Deletions cut 0 bases from V and 0 bases from J, with 9 bases between. The CDR3, as DNA: TGTGCCAGCAGTTACTCTTGGGGGGACTCCTACGAGCAGTACTTC. This codes for CASSYSWGDSYEQYF.

V usage is TRBV28 and J usage is TRBJ1-2, with 8 nucleotides matching TRBD1. Germline CDR1 is MDHEN and CDR2 is SYDVKM. The V and J ends lost 3 bases and 1 base, in that order; junction bases with no gene match: 7. The CDR3 is 16 amino acids. The chain's CDR3 is CASSFLGQDFNYGYTF. The CDR3 coding sequence is TGTGCCAGCAGTTTTCTGGGACAGGATTTTAACTATGGCTACACCTTC.

The rearrangement joins TRBV7-8 to TRBJ1-1; D remains unclear. Per the germline V gene, CDR1 is SGHVS and CDR2 is FQNEAQ. Trimming took 0 bases from V and 3 from J, leaving 17 bases between them. The CDR3 is 17 amino acids. The CDR3 DNA reads as TGTGCCAGCAGCTTAGCCTCTGGCAGTTATACTTACACTGAAGCTTTCTTT. This sequence encodes CASSLASGSYTYTEAFF.

This chain uses TRBV28 with TRBJ1-5; 7 nucleotides agree with TRBD1. Per the germline V gene, CDR1 is MDHEN and CDR2 is SYDVKM. The junction had 4 bases not matched to a gene; V was cut back by 8 bases and J by 0 bases. The CDR3 totals 14 residues. The CDR3 loop reads CASETGNSNQPQHF. The CDR3 bases are TGTGCCAGCGAGACAGGGAATAGCAATCAGCCCCAGCATTTT.

The chain couples TRBV10-2 to TRBJ2-7; 10 bases map to TRBD2. The J segment lost 0 bases and the V segment lost 6 bases, leaving 5 bases of the junction unmatched. Germline CDR1 is WSHSY and CDR2 is SAAADI. The CDR3 loop spans 15 amino acids. The CDR3 loop reads CASSEPSGSSYEQYF. CDR3 nucleotides: TGCGCCAGCAGCGAACCTAGCGGGAGCTCCTACGAGCAGTACTTC.

The CDR3 loop is CASSPASGSTYEQYF. The CDR3, as DNA: TGTGCCAGCAGCCCAGCCAGCGGGAGTACGTACGAGCAGTACTTC. The rearrangement links TRBV11-1 to TRBJ2-7, with 8 bases identical to TRBD2. Germline-derived CDR1 and CDR2 are SGHAT and FQDESV (reference sequence). This CDR3 spans 15 amino acids. The V segment lost 5 bases and the J segment 4 bases; nucleotides outside the gene matches: 10.

The gene calls are TRBV5-1 and TRBJ2-1; 11 bases line up with TRBD1. The CDR3 runs to 15 residues. Looked up from germline, CDR1 is SGHRS and CDR2 is YFSETQ. With 0 bases clipped from V and 6 bases from J, the junction kept 2 bases outside the gene matches. This CDR3 is CASSLVGTGGNEQFF. The CDR3 DNA follows: TGCGCCAGCAGCTTGGTAGGGACAGGGGGCAATGAGCAGTTCTTC.

V usage is TRBV7-2 and J usage is TRBJ2-5, with 8 nucleotides matching TRBD1. CDR1 is SGHTA and CDR2 is FQGNSA in the germline V gene. The CDR3 has 15 amino acids. Trimming at V came to 1 base and at J to 4 bases, leaving 5 bases not matched to a gene. The CDR3 DNA reads as TGTGCCAGCAGCTTAGTGGGGACAGGCCGAGAGACCCAGTACTTC. Protein sequence: CASSLVGTGRETQYF.